A single sample is the source of the 5 T cell receptor beta chains below, sequenced in a study of CD8+ T cells in alopecia areata (dated by TCRdb to the late 2010s). The method behind the library was the immunoSEQ multiplex PCR assay. For TCR sequencing, RNA was extracted from every sample and reverse transcribed into cDNA to serve as template. The table was pulled from immuneACCESS by TCRdb, which kept in-frame rearrangements only. Such tables lose some clones; where checked, under half of the loss comes from unresolved V genes, and the rest has no known cause. A total of some 130,000 clones appear in this sample, 45% to 60% of them only once. The biggest ten clones account for 3.5% to 5% of the sample. According to the study, the label for this sample's time point signals: baseline before oral tofacitinib. The input for sequencing was CD4+ T cells sorted from blood, taken at week 0. Every receptor here comes from a human donor with alopecia areata.

This rearrangement joins TRBV29-1 to TRBJ2-7, with 12 bases matching TRBD1. The V and J ends lost 5 bases and 5 bases, in that order; junction bases with no gene match: 4. Germline V gives CDR1 SQVTM, CDR2 ANQGSEA. CDR3 length: 13 amino acids. CDR3 residues: CSVSGTGGDEQYF. The DNA of the CDR3 is TGCAGCGTTTCTGGGACAGGGGGCGACGAGCAGTACTTC.

In its sample, this clone was seen a few times. The gene calls are TRBV25-1 and TRBJ1-5; D not resolved. CDR3 length: 13 amino acids. The germline V and J ends were trimmed by 0 bases and 4 bases, with 4 bases remaining between them. Germline-derived CDR1 and CDR2 are MGHDK and SYGVNS. CDR3 sequence reads: CASSEYGNQPQHF. CDR3 in DNA: TGTGCCAGCAGTGAATACGGTAATCAGCCCCAGCATTTT.

This clone has only a few counts. The V call is TRBV6-9, the J call TRBJ2-3, with 9 bases lining up with TRBD1. The junction had 6 bases not matched to a gene; V was cut back by 11 bases and J by 6 bases. The CDR3 runs 12 residues. Germline CDR1 is MNHGY and CDR2 is SVAAGI. The CDR3 DNA reads TGTGCCTTGGACAGGGGATTGGATACGCAGTATTTT. Translation: CALDRGLDTQYF.

The gene calls are TRBV25-1 and TRBJ2-7; D is unresolved. Germline V lookup: CDR1 MGHDK, CDR2 SYGVNS. This CDR3 region has 11 residues. V shed 3 bases and J shed 9 bases, with 9 bases lying between them. The CDR3 protein is CASSDSYLQYF. The DNA for the CDR3 is TGTGCCAGCAGTGATTCCTACTTGCAGTACTTC.

A few counts support this clone. This chain uses TRBV11-2 with TRBJ2-2; 7 bases match TRBD2. Germline V CDR1 and CDR2: SGHAT, FQNNGV. There are 15 residues in the CDR3. V trimming: 5 bases; J trimming: 2 bases; junction bases outside the gene matches: 5. CDR3 loop: CASSPERENTGELFF. In DNA, the CDR3 is TGTGCCAGCAGCCCCGAGCGGGAAAACACCGGGGAGCTGTTTTTT.